The 9 T cell receptor beta chains presented below share a single source sample, sequenced in a study of shared clonotypes between healthy human individuals. TCRdb keeps only in-frame clones here, not all; method: immunoSEQ multiplex PCR. The repertoire holds approximately 1.4 million clones, with around 98% as singletons. The sequenced sample was naive CD4+ T cells sorted from blood. Subset indicated: CD45RA+ positively selected. Receptors originate from a man aged 25 to 40 in good health.

This sequence joins TRBV11-2 and TRBJ2-3; 7 positions agree with TRBD2. The CDR3 is 12 amino acids. In germline, CDR1 is SGHAT, CDR2 FQNNGV. With V trimmed by 1 base and J by 10 bases, 2 bases remained unmatched. CDR3 protein: CASSLVGGPQYF. CDR3 coding DNA: TGTGCCAGCAGCTTAGTGGGAGGGCCGCAGTATTTT.

J is TRBJ2-2 and V is TRBV9, with 12 bases matching TRBD2. Trimming took 4 bases from V and 4 from J; bases not matched to a gene: 11. The CDR3 consists of 18 residues. Germline assignment: CDR1 SGDLS and CDR2 YYNGEE. CDR3 region: CASSLIPGLAGSTGELFF. The CDR3 DNA is TGTGCCAGCAGCCTCATACCGGGACTAGCGGGCAGCACCGGGGAGCTGTTTTTT.

The chain links TRBV30 to TRBJ1-2; possibly TRBD1 for D (5 bases). Trimming pared 0 bases from V and 10 bases from J, leaving 15 bases between. This CDR3 region has 13 residues. Germline V CDR1 and CDR2: GTSNPN, SVGIG (reference sequence). The CDR3 reads CAWSVTGPVDYTF. In DNA form, the CDR3 reads TGTGCCTGGAGTGTAACGGGGCCGGTGGACTACACCTTC.

The chain combines TRBV5-1 with TRBJ2-3, with D perhaps TRBD1 (5 bases). Germline assignment: CDR1 SGHRS and CDR2 YFSETQ. This CDR3 comprises 15 residues. Trimming pared 0 bases from V and 4 bases from J, leaving 12 bases between. Here the CDR3 DNA reads TGCGCCAGCAGCTTGGAGTGGGGCGCAGCAGATACGCAGTATTTT. It specifies CASSLEWGAADTQYF.

This rearrangement joins TRBV28 to TRBJ1-3; D is undetermined. This CDR3 spans 13 amino acids. V lost 6 bases and J 0 bases, leaving 6 bases between the germline ends. Germline V gives CDR1 MDHEN, CDR2 SYDVKM. The CDR3 protein is CASRADSGNTIYF. The CDR3 DNA follows: TGTGCCAGCAGGGCAGACTCTGGAAACACCATATATTTT.

About this clone itself: In the same sample, other DNA sequences code for this CDR3. In DNA form, the CDR3 reads TGTGCCAGCTCACCTCTGGACAGGGGGAATGGCTACACCTTC. Encoded protein: CASSPLDRGNGYTF. This sequence joins TRBV18 and TRBJ1-2; 10 positions match TRBD1. The CDR3 sequence is 14 residues long. J gave up 6 bases and V 3 bases, and 4 bases lay outside the gene matches. Germline lookup yields CDR1 KGHSH and CDR2 LQKENI.

The gene calls are TRBV27 and TRBJ1-1; maybe TRBD1 (6 bases). The CDR3 runs 13 residues. The ends were cut back, 3 bases at V and 4 bases at J, with 9 bases in the middle. Germline V gives CDR1 MNHEY, CDR2 SMNVEV (reference sequence). DNA of the CDR3: TGTGCCAGCAGTTTCCCAGGGGTCACTGAAGCTTTCTTT. This translates into CASSFPGVTEAFF.

The chain couples TRBV9 to TRBJ2-2; 10 nucleotides line up with TRBD1. The CDR3 is made up of 18 amino acids. After removal of 4 bases from V and 6 bases from J, the junction contained 15 bases not matched to a gene. CDR1 and CDR2 from the germline V gene are SGDLS and YYNGEE. CDR3 amino acids: CASSTRQGAWENAGELFF. CDR3 DNA sequence: TGTGCCAGCAGCACCCGACAGGGGGCGTGGGAAAATGCCGGGGAGCTGTTTTTT. Drawing the rest from reference TRBV9 and TRBJ2-2, the complete variable domain is DSGVTQTPKHLITATGQRVTLRCSPRSGDLSVYWYQQSLDQGLQFLIQYYNGEERAKGNILERFSAQQFPDLHSELNLSSLELGDSALYFCASSTRQGAWENAGELFFGEGSRLTVL.

The chain employs TRBV28 and TRBJ1-2; D is uncertain. V gave up 10 bases and J gave up 6 bases, with 12 bases separating them. This CDR3 spans 11 amino acids. Per the germline V gene, CDR1 is MDHEN and CDR2 is SYDVKM. The CDR3 region is CATSWADGYTF. The CDR3 DNA reads as TGTGCCACCAGCTGGGCAGATGGCTACACCTTC.